This T cell receptor beta chain was captured in a study of human T cells and chemical hapten exposure. Turning to the study itself: Patients, chiefly female, had alopecia areata, totalis or universalis.

Study-level results: It was expanded TCRs that formed significantly more large CDR3 similarity clusters than controls did.

This clonotype occurred many times. Its matching antigen is unknown. From the RACE reads, TCRdb called clonotypes with MiXCR, one entry per CDR3 protein. The repertoire consists of tens of thousands of distinct CDR3 sequences, with approximately 9.9% occurring once and the leading ten covering less than 2.5%. Noted time point: patch test 2, 6 weeks after DPC sensitization. Treatment here: therapeutic diphenylcyclopropenone sensitization with weekly scalp DPC. This CDR3 is 17 amino acids long. The sequence was obtained from a middle-aged man with alopecia areata. Some clones in this sample may be carry-over from other donors' samples. V gene TRBV21-1 combines with J gene TRBJ2-7; the table names TRBD1, a call not compared with the DNA. TRBV21-1 is annotated as a pseudogene. The source was whole blood, collected in connection with sensitization to the hapten diphenylcyclopropenone (DPC). CDR3 sequence (DNA): TGTGCCAGCAGTCTCATAGCCGGGGACAGGGTGCCCTACGAGCAGTACGTC. Translation gives CASSLIAGDRVPYEQYV.